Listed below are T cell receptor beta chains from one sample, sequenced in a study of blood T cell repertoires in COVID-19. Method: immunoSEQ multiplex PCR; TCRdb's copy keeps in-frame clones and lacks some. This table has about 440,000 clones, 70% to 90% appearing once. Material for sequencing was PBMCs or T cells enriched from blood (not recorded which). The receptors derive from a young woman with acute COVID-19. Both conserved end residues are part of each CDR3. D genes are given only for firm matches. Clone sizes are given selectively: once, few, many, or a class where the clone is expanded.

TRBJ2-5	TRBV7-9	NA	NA	CASSFHGGPQETQYF	TGTGCCAGCAGCTTTCACGGGGGGCCACAAGAGACCCAGTACTTC
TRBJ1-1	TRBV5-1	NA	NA	CASSLAGMGTEAFF	TGCGCCAGCAGCTTGGCCGGGATGGGCACTGAAGCTTTCTTT
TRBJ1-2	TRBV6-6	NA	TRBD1	CASSPPDREGYTF	TGTGCCAGCAGTCCGCCGGACAGGGAGGGCTACACCTTC
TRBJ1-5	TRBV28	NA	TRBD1	CASSLWDRGYSNQPQHF	TGTGCCAGCAGTTTATGGGACAGGGGATATAGCAATCAGCCCCAGCATTTT
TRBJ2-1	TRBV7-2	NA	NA	CASSLGRLDYNEQFF	TGTGCCAGCAGCTTAGGGAGACTGGACTACAATGAGCAGTTCTTC
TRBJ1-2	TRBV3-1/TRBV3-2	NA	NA	CASSQFRRGGVYTF	TGTGCCAGCAGCCAATTTAGGCGGGGGGGAGTCTACACCTTC
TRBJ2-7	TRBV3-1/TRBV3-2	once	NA	CASSQGPPQGNPYEQYF	TGTGCCAGCAGCCAAGGCCCCCCCCAGGGGAACCCCTACGAGCAGTACTTC
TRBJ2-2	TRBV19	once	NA	CASRLGDTMNTGELFF	TGTGCCAGTAGGTTAGGAGATACTATGAACACCGGGGAGCTGTTTTTT
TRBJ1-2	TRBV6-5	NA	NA	CASRGAGDGYTF	TGTGCCAGCAGGGGGGCAGGGGACGGCTACACCTTC
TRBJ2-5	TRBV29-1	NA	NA	CSVPSGRVETQYF	TGCAGCGTCCCCTCGGGCAGGGTAGAGACCCAGTACTTC
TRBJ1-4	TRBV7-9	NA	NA	CASSLGGEANEKLFF	TGTGCCAGCAGCTTAGGAGGGGAGGCTAATGAAAAACTGTTTTTT
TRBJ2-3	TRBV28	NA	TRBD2	CASSLKLTSGDTQYF	TGTGCCAGCAGTCTCAAGCTGACTAGCGGAGATACGCAGTATTTT
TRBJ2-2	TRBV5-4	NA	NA	CASSLARDSGNTGELFF	TGTGCCAGCAGCTTGGCCAGGGATAGCGGGAACACCGGGGAGCTGTTTTTT
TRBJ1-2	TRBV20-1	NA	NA	CSASPAAHYTF	TGCAGTGCGAGCCCGGCGGCTCACTACACCTTC
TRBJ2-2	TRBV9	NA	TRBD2	CASSPTGGTNTGELFF	TGTGCCAGCAGCCCCACGGGGGGAACGAACACCGGGGAGCTGTTTTTT
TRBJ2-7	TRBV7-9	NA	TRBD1	CASSLDRSWEQYF	TGTGCCAGCAGCCTGGACAGGTCCTGGGAGCAGTACTTC
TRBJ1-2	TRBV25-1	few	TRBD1	CASSDGTGRYGYTF	TGTGCCAGCAGTGATGGGACAGGGCGCTATGGCTACACCTTC
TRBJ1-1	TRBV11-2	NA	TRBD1	CASSLDRGRAEAFF	TGTGCCAGCAGCTTGGACAGGGGGCGCGCTGAAGCTTTCTTT
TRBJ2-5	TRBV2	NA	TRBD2	CASRGTSGAGQTQYF	TGTGCCAGCAGGGGGACTAGCGGGGCGGGTCAGACCCAGTACTTC
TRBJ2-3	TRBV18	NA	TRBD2	CASSPGTSGRAGDTQYF	TGTGCCAGCTCACCCGGGACTAGCGGGAGGGCCGGTGATACGCAGTATTTT
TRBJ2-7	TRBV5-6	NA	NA	CASSFSLLRTYEQYF	TGTGCCAGCAGCTTCTCACTACTCCGAACCTACGAGCAGTACTTC
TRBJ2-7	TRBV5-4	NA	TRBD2	CASSRASVAGGPGEQYF	TGTGCCAGCAGCCGAGCGAGTGTAGCGGGGGGGCCAGGGGAGCAGTACTTC
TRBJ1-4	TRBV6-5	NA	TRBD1	CASSAGGNEKLFF	TGTGCCAGCTCGGCAGGGGGGAATGAAAAACTGTTTTTT
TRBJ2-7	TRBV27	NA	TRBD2	CASSLLASGGDEQYF	TGTGCCAGCAGTTTACTGGCTAGCGGGGGGGACGAGCAGTACTTC
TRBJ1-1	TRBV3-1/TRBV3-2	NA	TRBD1	CAGSQDRGPWYEAFF	TGTGCCGGCAGCCAAGATAGGGGGCCTTGGTATGAAGCTTTCTTT
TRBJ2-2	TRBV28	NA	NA	CASKRRVGELFF	TGTGCCAGCAAAAGGAGAGTCGGGGAGCTGTTTTTT
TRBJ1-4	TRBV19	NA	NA	CASSKRTHSLGNEKLFF	TGTGCCAGTAGTAAACGGACTCATTCGCTGGGTAATGAAAAACTGTTTTTT
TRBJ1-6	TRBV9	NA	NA	CASSTRTAYDSPLHF	TGTGCCAGCAGCACAAGGACAGCCTACGATTCACCCCTCCACTTT
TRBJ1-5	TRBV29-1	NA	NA	CSVEGDGRGQPQHF	TGCAGCGTTGAGGGTGATGGTAGGGGGCAGCCCCAGCATTTT
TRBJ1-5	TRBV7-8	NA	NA	CASSWGGDQPQHF	TGTGCCAGCAGCTGGGGGGGGGATCAGCCCCAGCATTTT
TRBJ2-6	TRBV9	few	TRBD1	CASSGRQGAGANVLTF	TGTGCCAGCAGCGGACGACAGGGAGCTGGGGCCAACGTCCTGACTTTC
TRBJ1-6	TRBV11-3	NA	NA	CASSSDSSYNSPLHF	TGTGCCAGCAGCTCAGACAGCTCCTATAATTCACCCCTCCACTTT
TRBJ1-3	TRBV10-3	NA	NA	CAISEGQSGNTIYF	TGTGCCATCAGTGAGGGACAGTCTGGAAACACCATATATTTT
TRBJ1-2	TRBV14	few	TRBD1	CASRRTGYGYTF	TGTGCCAGCAGAAGGACAGGGTATGGCTACACCTTC
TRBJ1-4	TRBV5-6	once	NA	CASSYAGVEKLFF	TGTGCCAGCAGCTATGCCGGGGTGGAAAAACTGTTTTTT
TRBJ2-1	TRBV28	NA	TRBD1	CASSPGQVSYNEQFF	TGTGCCAGCAGCCCAGGACAGGTTTCCTACAATGAGCAGTTCTTC
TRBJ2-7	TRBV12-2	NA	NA	CASRLVVLGGYEQYF	TGTGCAAGTCGCTTAGTAGTTTTGGGCGGGTACGAGCAGTACTTC
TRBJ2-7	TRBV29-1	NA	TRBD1	CSARTGRTTYEQYF	TGCAGCGCGCGGACAGGACGTACTACCTACGAGCAGTACTTC
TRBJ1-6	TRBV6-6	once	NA	CASSYGGQHNSPLHF	TGTGCCAGCAGTTACGGAGGACAGCATAATTCACCCCTCCACTTT
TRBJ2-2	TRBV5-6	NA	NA	CASSLLTGELFF	TGTGCCAGCAGCTTACTGACCGGGGAGCTGTTTTTT
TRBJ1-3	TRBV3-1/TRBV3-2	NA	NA	CASSQGPGDGNTIYF	TGTGCCAGCAGCCAAGGGCCAGGGGACGGAAACACCATATATTTT
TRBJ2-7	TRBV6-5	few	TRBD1	CASSYGGQEYEQYF	TGTGCCAGCAGTTACGGGGGACAGGAGTACGAGCAGTACTTC
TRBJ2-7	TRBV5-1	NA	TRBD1	CASSNPTGSYEQYF	TGCGCCAGCAGCAACCCGACAGGGTCCTACGAGCAGTACTTC
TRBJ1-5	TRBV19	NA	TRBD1	CASSSGTGFVKPQHF	TGTGCCAGTAGTTCCGGGACAGGGTTCGTTAAGCCCCAGCATTTT
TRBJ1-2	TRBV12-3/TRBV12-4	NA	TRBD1	CASSVRGLYGYTF	TGTGCCAGCAGCGTCAGGGGGCTGTATGGCTACACCTTC
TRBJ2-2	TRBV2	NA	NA	CATQTDLINTGELFF	TGTGCCACCCAGACAGACCTCATAAACACCGGGGAGCTGTTTTTT